The 20 T cell receptor beta chains presented below share a single source sample, sequenced in a study of OX40 agonist ivuxolimab in advanced cancers. Sequencing used immunoSEQ multiplex PCR; TCRdb keeps in-frame clones, though not all of them. This sample has about 52,000 clones, with approximately 92% found just once. Sample: CD4+ or CD8+ T cells sorted from blood, taken in a trial of the OX40 agonist ivuxolimab. The source is an adult with an advanced solid tumor such as melanoma, head and neck, liver or kidney cancer.

V is TRBV9 and J is TRBJ2-1; possible D gene TRBD2, 6 bases. The germline gives CDR1 SGDLS, CDR2 YYNGEE. The V end was cut by 0 bases, the J end by 4 bases, with 17 bases between. This CDR3 region has 17 residues. CDR3 sequence: CASSVAGSGRPYNEQFF. The DNA for the CDR3 is TGTGCCAGCAGCGTAGCCGGGAGCGGGCGGCCATACAATGAGCAGTTCTTC.

The CDR3 nucleotides read TGTGCCAGCAGCTTAGCTGTGGCTAGCGGGAGGGCGGGCCCCTACGAGCAGTACTTC. Its protein product is CASSLAVASGRAGPYEQYF. The chain couples TRBV11-2 to TRBJ2-7; TRBD2 matches 12 bases. This CDR3 contains 19 residues. V trimming: 1 base; J trimming: 2 bases; junction bases outside the gene matches: 12. CDR1 and CDR2 (germline): SGHAT, FQNNGV. Combining the CDR3 with reference TRBV11-2 and TRBJ2-7 gives the whole variable domain EAGVAQSPRYKIIEKRQSVAFWCNPISGHATLYWYQQILGQGPKLLIQFQNNGVVDDSQLPKDRFSAERLKGVDSTLKIQPAKLEDSAVYLCASSLAVASGRAGPYEQYFGPGTRLTVT.

V gene TRBV6-5 combines with J gene TRBJ2-2, with D possibly being TRBD2 (5 bases). The germline V gene has CDR1 MNHEY and CDR2 SVGAGI. This CDR3 contains 13 residues. The germline V and J ends were trimmed by 8 bases and 7 bases, with 14 bases remaining between them. The CDR3 region is CASRPPGIGELFF. The CDR3 DNA follows: TGTGCCAGCCGCCCCCCCGGGATCGGGGAGCTGTTTTTT.

V and J are TRBV6-1 and TRBJ2-7, with D hard to call. The CDR3 is 14 amino acids. V was trimmed by 1 base and J by 2 bases, leaving 9 bases between them. Germline V gene sequence: CDR1 MNHNS, CDR2 SASEGT. Here the CDR3 reads CASSEGWGPYEQYF. CDR3 nucleotide sequence: TGTGCCAGCAGTGAAGGCTGGGGTCCCTACGAGCAGTACTTC.

The rearrangement uses TRBV7-2 and TRBJ2-1; no firm D call. The germline gives CDR1 SGHTA, CDR2 FQGNSA. V lost 7 bases to trimming and J lost 7 bases, with 17 bases between them. This CDR3 contains 14 residues. The CDR3 DNA reads as TGTGCCAGCATCAAAACGGCCTACTCAAATGAGCAGTTCTTC. This sequence encodes CASIKTAYSNEQFF.

V usage is TRBV7-9 and J usage is TRBJ2-1; 8 bases match TRBD1. Per germline, CDR1 SEHNR and CDR2 FQNEAQ (reference sequence). The CDR3 is 15 amino acids. The V gene end was trimmed by 5 bases and the J gene end by 6 bases; junction bases not matched to a gene: 9. In DNA form, the CDR3 reads TGTGCCAGCAGCCCCCGGGACAGGCGAGGCAATGAGCAGTTCTTC. This sequence encodes CASSPRDRRGNEQFF.

The V gene is TRBV5-1, the J gene TRBJ2-7; D is uncertain. Germline V CDR1 and CDR2: SGHRS, YFSETQ. The V end lost 5 bases, the J end lost 3 bases, and 12 bases lay between the germline ends. The CDR3 has 13 residues. The CDR3 DNA is TGCGCCAGCAGGGTTAGTACGGACTACGAGCAGTACTTC. Protein sequence: CASRVSTDYEQYF.

J is TRBJ1-1 and V is TRBV19; tentative D call: TRBD1 (5 bases). The CDR3 totals 16 residues. Germline CDR1 is LNHDA and CDR2 is SQIVND (reference sequence). V lost 5 bases to trimming and J lost 1 base, with 17 bases between them. This CDR3 reads CASSPRGGRPNTEAFF. The DNA for the CDR3 is TGTGCCAGTAGTCCTCGGGGCGGGAGACCGAACACTGAAGCTTTCTTT.

V and J are TRBV28 and TRBJ2-1; the match to TRBD1 covers 8 bases. Germline CDR1 reads MDHEN; CDR2 reads SYDVKM. CDR3 size: 16 residues. After removal of 5 bases from V and 5 bases from J, the junction contained 11 bases not matched to a gene. The CDR3 DNA sequence: TGTGCCAGCAGTGCTACCGGGACAGGATGGAACAATGAGCAGTTCTTC. It encodes CASSATGTGWNNEQFF.

The chain has TRBV6-6 and TRBJ2-7; no firm D call. Trimming removed 6 bases at V and 4 bases at J, with 7 bases between. The CDR3 consists of 11 residues. CDR1 is MNHNY, CDR2 SVGAGI, per germline (reference sequence). CDR3 loop: CASSPAYEQYF. The CDR3 coding sequence is TGTGCCAGCAGCCCCGCGTACGAGCAGTACTTC.

This clone is classed as medium-sized. This chain joins TRBV27 and TRBJ2-7; tentatively, D is TRBD2 (6 bases). The V and J ends lost 5 bases and 7 bases respectively, with 15 bases between them. The CDR3 spans 13 residues. In germline, CDR1 is MNHEY, CDR2 SMNVEV (reference sequence). CDR3 protein: CASSPTSAGEQYF. The CDR3 DNA sequence: TGTGCCAGCAGTCCCACCTCGGCGGGGGAGCAGTACTTC.

V and J are TRBV9 and TRBJ1-1; tentatively, D is TRBD1 (5 bases). The CDR3 length is 16 residues. V gave up 0 bases and J gave up 1 base, with 13 bases separating them. Germline values: CDR1 SGDLS, CDR2 YYNGEE. Written as DNA, the CDR3 is TGTGCCAGCAGCGTAGGGGGGAGCCCTTCGAACACTGAAGCTTTCTTT. It codes for CASSVGGSPSNTEAFF.

The chain couples TRBV27 to TRBJ2-7; D is undetermined. This CDR3 is 13 amino acids long. Germline values: CDR1 MNHEY, CDR2 SMNVEV (reference sequence). The germline V and J ends were trimmed by 5 bases and 3 bases, with 11 bases remaining between them. The CDR3 DNA reads as TGTGCCAGCAGTCCCGTTGGCAGCTACGAGCAGTACTTC. It codes for CASSPVGSYEQYF.

The chain combines TRBV7-9 with TRBJ2-3, with D tentatively TRBD1 (6 bases). CDR3 size: 16 residues. Germline CDR1 and CDR2: SEHNR and FQNEAQ (reference sequence). V was trimmed by 5 bases and J by 4 bases, leaving 19 bases between them. The CDR3 coding sequence is TGTGCCAGCAGCGACACCACTGGGGGCGCACCAGATACGCAGTATTTT. It specifies CASSDTTGGAPDTQYF. Combining the CDR3 with reference TRBV7-9 and TRBJ2-3 gives the whole variable domain DTGVSQNPRHKITKRGQNVTFRCDPISEHNRLYWYRQTLGQGPEFLTYFQNEAQLEKSRLLSDRFSAERPKGSFSTLEIQRTEQGDSAMYLCASSDTTGGAPDTQYFGPGTRLTVL.

The chain has TRBV2 and TRBJ2-7; TRBD1 is a possible D gene (5 bases). The CDR3 has 13 residues. Trimming pared 6 bases from V and 6 bases from J, leaving 15 bases between. CDR1 and CDR2 (germline): SNHLY, FYNNEI. CDR3 protein: CASRQQATIEQYF. CDR3 coding DNA: TGTGCCAGCAGACAACAGGCCACAATCGAGCAGTACTTC.

The chain uses TRBV27 and TRBJ1-4; maybe TRBD1 (5 bases). CDR1 MNHEY and CDR2 SMNVEV come from the germline V gene (reference sequence). This CDR3 has 15 residues. V lost 3 bases and J lost 7, with 15 bases in between. CDR3 in amino acids: CASSLAGSRSEKLFF. Here the CDR3 DNA reads TGTGCCAGCAGTTTGGCAGGGTCAAGAAGTGAAAAACTGTTTTTT.

This chain connects TRBV4-1 to TRBJ2-1, with a weak D call TRBD1 (6 bases). V was clipped by 0 bases and J by 6 bases, with 15 bases between them. The CDR3 has 16 residues. Germline-derived CDR1 and CDR2 are MGHRA and YSYEKL. This CDR3 is CASSQELGTMSNEQFF. CDR3 DNA: TGCGCCAGCAGCCAAGAGTTGGGGACAATGTCCAATGAGCAGTTCTTC.

The rearrangement joins TRBV7-9 to TRBJ2-2; 8 bases are shared with TRBD2. After removal of 3 bases from V and 7 bases from J, the junction contained 7 bases not matched to a gene. CDR3 length equals 15 residues. CDR1 and CDR2 (germline): SEHNR, FQNEAQ (reference sequence). The CDR3 DNA is TGTGCCAGCAGCTTCCGCCGGGGGGGCGGCGGGGAGCTGTTTTTT. Amino acid sequence: CASSFRRGGGGELFF.

The rearrangement joins TRBV19 to TRBJ2-1; no clear D gene. The V end was cut by 3 bases, the J end by 4 bases, with 1 base between. CDR3 size: 11 residues. Germline CDR1 reads LNHDA; CDR2 reads SQIVND (reference sequence). The CDR3 DNA sequence: TGTGCCAGTAGTATGTACAATGAGCAGTTCTTC. Translating it yields CASSMYNEQFF.

The rearrangement uses TRBV27 and TRBJ1-2; 10 bases map to TRBD1. Germline-derived CDR1 and CDR2 are MNHEY and SMNVEV (reference sequence). The CDR3 has 15 residues. V was clipped by 3 bases and J by 8 bases; unmatched bases: 9. The CDR3 nucleotides are TGTGCCAGCAGTTTCTACCCGGGACAGGGGAGCGGCTACACCTTC. This encodes CASSFYPGQGSGYTF.